This T cell receptor beta chain originates from a study of CD8+ T cells in alopecia areata. Study-wide context: Twice daily, treated patients received 5 to 10 mg of oral tofacitinib.

RNA extraction and reverse transcription yielded cDNA as sequencing template. The assay was immunoSEQ multiplex PCR, and TCRdb's table has in-frame clones only and misses some. The table has around 190,000 clones, roughly 60% seen once. Findings of the study overall: Clonality was higher in lesional than normal scalp, especially in alopecia totalis/universalis. Sharing of TCRs across patients appeared less clear than in mice, possibly for HLA-related reasons.

This clone was seen more than once but under ten times. Its antigen remains unidentified. Regarding treatment: oral pan-JAK inhibitor, 5-10 mg twice daily. Sampling of alopecia areata patients yielded lesional scalp punch biopsies as well as peripheral blood. This receptor was identified in a human donor with alopecia areata. The material was CD4+ T cells sorted from blood, obtained at week 24, from a patient treated with tofacitinib.

The CDR3 DNA reads as TGTGCCAGCAGTGTGGACACTGAAGCTTTCTTT. Amino acids: CASSVDTEAFF. The V call is TRBV2, the J call TRBJ1-1; no firm D call. V shed 4 bases and J shed 3 bases, with 3 bases lying between them. The length of the CDR3 is 11 residues. Germline-derived CDR1 and CDR2 are SNHLY and FYNNEI.